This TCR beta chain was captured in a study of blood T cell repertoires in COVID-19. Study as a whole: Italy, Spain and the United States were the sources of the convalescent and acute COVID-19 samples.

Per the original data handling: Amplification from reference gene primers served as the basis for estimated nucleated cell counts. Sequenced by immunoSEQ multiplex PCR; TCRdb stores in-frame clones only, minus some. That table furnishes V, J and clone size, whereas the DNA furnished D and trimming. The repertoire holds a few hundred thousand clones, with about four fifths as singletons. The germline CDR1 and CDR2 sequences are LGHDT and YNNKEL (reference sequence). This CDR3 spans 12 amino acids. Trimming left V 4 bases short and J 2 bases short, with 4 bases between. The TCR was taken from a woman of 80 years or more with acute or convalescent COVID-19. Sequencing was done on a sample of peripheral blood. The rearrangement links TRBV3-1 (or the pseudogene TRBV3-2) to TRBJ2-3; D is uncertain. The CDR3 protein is CASSPYTDTQYF. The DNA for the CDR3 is TGTGCCAGCAGCCCTTACACAGATACGCAGTATTTT.